This T cell receptor (beta chain) was profiled in a study of beta chain features in type 1 diabetes (dated by TCRdb to the late 2010s). Study-wide context: Mean age, gender distribution, total cell number and subset yield did not differ between patients and healthy donors. In the study, TCRB repertoires of sorted circulating CD4+ T cell subsets from recently diagnosed type 1 diabetes patients were compared with those of matched healthy donors. Regulatory and stem cell-like memory subsets were obtained from only 8 patients and roughly eight healthy donors, while naive and central memory subsets were obtained from all 30 or so donors. A total of 107,917,701 sorted cells were examined across all samples, and the number of cells per subset was strongly correlated with RNA yield. On the study overall, not on this receptor specifically: In all four CD4+ subsets, TCRB CDR3 length was moderately but significantly shorter in type 1 diabetes patients. Patients with type 1 diabetes made fewer insertions and deleted more nucleotides at VDJ recombination sites, implying thymic rearrangement abnormalities. Shorter templates might be favored by PCR, yet because patient and control samples were amplified and corrected together, any such skew would affect both groups equally. The naive, central memory and regulatory TCRB repertoires appeared to resemble one another more closely among patients than among healthy donors. Because cDNA was sequenced instead of genomic DNA, highly expressing activated cells could be over-represented, though the groups showed no difference in activation or CD3 levels. HLA sub-analyses involved small numbers of individuals, so any influence of HLA type on TCRB rearrangement remained unresolved.

This clone was seen only a few times. Its antigen is currently not known. Within one base of it there is no much larger clone, and no base qualities were kept. Other DNA sequences in the sample encode the same CDR3. From cysteine to phenylalanine, the CDR3 is 15 amino acids long. The only DNA kept is the CDR3, 45 bases in frame from the first base. CDR1 and CDR2 were assigned from the germline V gene as SGHDN and FVKESK. Trimmed from V: 1 base; trimmed from J: 4 bases; junction bases lacking a gene match: 2. A single peripheral blood draw of roughly 0.11 L on average was collected from each donor into heparinised tubes. Using a panel that included CD45RO, CCR7, CD25, CD127, CD95 and CD27, naive, central memory, regulatory and stem cell-like memory CD4+ T cells were sorted on a BD FACSAria II. A purity above 98% was achieved for all sorted populations. PBMCs were isolated right away by Lymphoprep density gradient centrifugation and were stained directly, without culture. So that batch effects would be minimized, each experiment stained and sorted samples in pairs, pairing one healthy donor with one patient.

All of the isolated RNA was reverse transcribed with the High Capacity cDNA Reverse Transcription Kit, so expressed TCRB transcripts were sequenced. Deep immunoSEQ sequencing was applied to naive, central memory and regulatory T cell samples, giving an average of about 3.6 million total reads per sample. Sorted cells were lysed in RLT buffer and RNA was extracted with DNase-treated RNeasy Micro or Mini kits, depending on cell number. Each cell subset was processed separately to prevent cross-contamination, with patient and healthy donor samples processed together. Using the immunoSEQ multiplex PCR, TCRB sequences were amplified from cDNA into 87-bp fragments spanning the CDR3 region. Sequencing of the amplicons was done on the Illumina HiSeq platform. The paper's data handling went like this. Synthetic template baselines were used to correct PCR bias computationally, reads within Hamming distance 2 were collapsed, and singletons that could not be merged were discarded. Reads were aligned to IMGT to assign V, D and J genes, CDR3 length, and insertions or deletions at six rearrangement sites. Within each subset, clonotype counts were normalized to sorted cell number, and only after that were true diversity and Gini coefficients computed with the tcR R package. Repertoire sharing was quantified using the overlap coefficient calculated on TCRB nucleotide sequences. Out-of-frame TCRB sequences from naive cells were analyzed as a proxy for the pre-selection repertoire. This immuneACCESS table, as held by TCRdb, lists in-frame sequences with V and J called but not all clones. Of the missing ones, under half trace to an unresolved V gene in checked studies; the others have no known cause. Clonal size and the V and J genes are those of that table, whereas D and trimming came from the DNA. In this sample the table shows under 500,000 clones, 30% of which occur a single time. The top ten constitute 0.05% to 0.065% of the sample.

The sequence links TRBV14 to TRBJ2-1; 9 nucleotides in the junction match TRBD2. Sequencing was carried out using naive CD4+ T cells from blood. Interpreted using the paper, the cell subset or site label stands for: true naive CD4+ T cells. The receptor was derived from a man younger than 35 in good health. This receptor has the CDR3 CASSQGLAVYNEQFF. Here is the DNA: TGTGCCAGCAGCCAAGGACTAGCGGTATACAATGAGCAGTTCTTC.